The rows below give T cell receptor beta chains drawn from one sample of a study of T cell changes during pregnancy in multiple sclerosis. The repertoire was sequenced with immunoSEQ multiplex PCR; TCRdb's copy has only in-frame clones and lacks some. The data show 40,000 to 55,000 clones, about 90% seen once. Sequences were derived from CD8+ T cells from peripheral blood mononuclear cells, sampled after pregnancy. The receptors come from a female donor with multiple sclerosis, enrolled in a pregnancy study. Both conserved end residues are trimmed from each CDR3. Clone sizes are given selectively: once, few, many, or a class where the clone is expanded.

j_call v_call clone_size cdr3_aa
TRBJ2-7 TRBV27 . ASSLSPLNLNEQY
TRBJ1-2 TRBV28 . ASSLGGSYT
TRBJ1-2 TRBV6-5 . ASSYGQGSYGYT
TRBJ2-7 TRBV5-1 . ASRNREGEQY
TRBJ1-2 TRBV5-4 . ASSRQGADYGYT
TRBJ2-7 TRBV27 . ASSSIQDSLYEQY
TRBJ1-4 TRBV19 . ASNPLGQGNEKLF
TRBJ1-2 TRBV15 . ATSRANSYT
TRBJ1-1 TRBV4-2 . ASSQDLGGGAMVAF
TRBJ2-7 TRBV4-1 . ASSLATTSYEQY
TRBJ1-2 TRBV6-1 . ASSEGPGTNYGYT
TRBJ2-7 TRBV7-6 . ASSLSTSGDHEQY
TRBJ2-7 TRBV4-1 . ASSQEKGLIYEQY
TRBJ2-5 TRBV5-6 . ASSLAVQETQY
TRBJ2-3 TRBV19 . ASSPGLAGRDGATDTQY
TRBJ1-2 TRBV5-5 . ASSPPRRGYT
TRBJ2-1 TRBV10-3 once AISVEGYNEQF
TRBJ1-1 TRBV25-1 . ASSVTGVGNTEAF
TRBJ2-7 TRBV4-2 . ASSQDLTTEGLGYEQY
TRBJ2-7 TRBV5-1 few ASSLDSLGSYEQY
TRBJ2-1 TRBV5-1 . ASSPGGRSSYNEQF
TRBJ2-2 TRBV7-2 . ASSSDRDPNTGELF
TRBJ2-2 TRBV7-7 . ASSIVVEGIAGELF
TRBJ1-1 TRBV5-1 . ASAITVNTEAF
TRBJ2-2 TRBV27 . ASSPGQGSYTGELF
TRBJ2-5 TRBV14 . ASSQDTRGIFQETQY
TRBJ1-2 TRBV7-9 once ASSFSPQGGGYT
TRBJ1-1 TRBV27 . ASSPQGQQGRNTEAF
TRBJ1-4 TRBV2 . ASRLQGYREKLF
TRBJ2-3 TRBV6-5 few ASSSLNVATDTQY
TRBJ1-1 TRBV19 . ASTREEMNTEAF
TRBJ2-1 TRBV9 . ASSVGTSGAEQF
TRBJ2-2 TRBV4-3 . ASSQSIQGSTGELF
TRBJ1-5 TRBV4-1 . ASSQEPMTGSNQPQH
TRBJ1-2 TRBV4-1 . ASSHEPDRGNYGYT
TRBJ1-2 TRBV4-1 once ASSQDPSDAGYGYT